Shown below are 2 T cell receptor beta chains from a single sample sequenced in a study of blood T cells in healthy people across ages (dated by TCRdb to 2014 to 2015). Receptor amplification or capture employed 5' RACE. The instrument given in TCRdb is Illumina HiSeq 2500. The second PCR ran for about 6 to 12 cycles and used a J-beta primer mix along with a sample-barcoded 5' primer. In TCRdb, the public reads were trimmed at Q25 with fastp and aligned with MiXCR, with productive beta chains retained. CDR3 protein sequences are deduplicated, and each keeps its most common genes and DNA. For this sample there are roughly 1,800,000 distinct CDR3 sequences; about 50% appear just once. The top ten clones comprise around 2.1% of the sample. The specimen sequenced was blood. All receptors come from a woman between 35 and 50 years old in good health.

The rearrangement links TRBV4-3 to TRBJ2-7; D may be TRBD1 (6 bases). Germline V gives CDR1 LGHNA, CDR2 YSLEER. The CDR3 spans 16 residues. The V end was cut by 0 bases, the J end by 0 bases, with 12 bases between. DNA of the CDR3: TGCGCCAGCAGCCAAGATATTACAGGGACCTCCTACGAGCAGTACTTC. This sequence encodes CASSQDITGTSYEQYF.

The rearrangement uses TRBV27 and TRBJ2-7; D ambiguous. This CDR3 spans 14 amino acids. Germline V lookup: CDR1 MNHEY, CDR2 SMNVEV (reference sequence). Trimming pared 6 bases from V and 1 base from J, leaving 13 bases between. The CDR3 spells CASRDRRTSYEQYF. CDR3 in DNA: TGTGCCAGCAGGGACCGAAGAACTTCCTACGAGCAGTACTTC.